A selection of T cell receptor beta chains follows, all from one sample in a study of T-cell reconstitution after alpha-beta-depleted transplantation in children. TCRdb independently ran MiXCR on the PCR reads; one entry per CDR3 protein. The sample lists a few hundred thousand distinct CDR3 sequences, about a tenth occurring once. The starting material was PBMCs from the stem cell graft donor, obtained from the stem cell graft. The receptors here all came from a human donor who donated a stem cell graft to a child with acute myeloid leukemia. CDR3s leave out the opening cysteine and the closing phenylalanine or tryptophan.

TRBJ2-1 | 13 | TRBV5-1 | ASSLELAGVNEQF
TRBJ2-5 | 12 | TRBV20-1 | SASKVGAIETQY
TRBJ2-3 | 13 | TRBV5-4 | ASSLGPGGTDTQY
TRBJ2-1 | 11 | TRBV29-1 | SVADKSVNEQF
TRBJ1-6 | 12 | TRBV20-1 | SARTGVRNSPLH
TRBJ2-5 | 12 | TRBV12-3/TRBV12-4 | ASRESGSGETQY
TRBJ2-2 | 13 | TRBV11-2 | ASSSLVTGVRELF
TRBJ2-7 | 13 | TRBV4-3 | ASSQGRDTAYEQY
TRBJ1-1 | 13 | TRBV12-5 | ASGLVQGVNTEAF
TRBJ2-5 | 16 | TRBV29-1 | SLGVSEGNRGGGETQY
TRBJ2-3 | 17 | TRBV20-1 | SARDLLAGPFRSTDTQY
TRBJ2-2 | 13 | TRBV5-1 | ASSSYQANTGELF
TRBJ2-2 | 15 | TRBV6-2/TRBV6-3 | ASSARLAGGNTGELF
TRBJ1-5 | 10 | TRBV2 | ASREVNQPQH
TRBJ1-1 | 9 | TRBV7-9 | ASSLVSEAF
TRBJ1-2 | 13 | TRBV9 | ASSVMGNSNYGYT
TRBJ2-1 | 17 | TRBV5-4 | ASSLSRLLETSGRWEQF
TRBJ1-2 | 14 | TRBV9 | ASSVATRGRIDGYT
TRBJ2-3 | 16 | TRBV7-2 | ASRSAGASGGARVTQY
TRBJ2-7 | 13 | TRBV12-3/TRBV12-4 | ASSLGTGERYEQY
TRBJ2-2 | 14 | TRBV9 | ASSAHPGQFTGELF
TRBJ2-2 | 9 | TRBV12-5 | ASGLPGELF
TRBJ2-2 | 14 | TRBV12-3/TRBV12-4 | ASSFLVAGNTGELF
TRBJ2-7 | 16 | TRBV3-1 | ACSRLAGATGRRSEQY
TRBJ2-3 | 13 | TRBV20-1 | SASTTSGRAETQY
TRBJ1-2 | 13 | TRBV12-3/TRBV12-4 | ASSSAGGLDYGYT
TRBJ1-1 | 12 | TRBV4-1 | ASSDKTVYAEAF
TRBJ1-4 | 12 | TRBV14 | ASSQDVKGEKLF
TRBJ1-6 | 12 | TRBV11-2 | ASSLGRNNSPLH
TRBJ2-3 | 12 | TRBV5-1 | ASSLELSTDTQY
TRBJ1-1 | 14 | TRBV5-1 | ASSLVAGVVGTEAF